What follows are 28 T cell receptor beta chains derived from one specimen sequenced in a study of blood T cells in healthy people across ages. Alongside a J-beta primer mix, a sample-barcoded 5' primer served in a second PCR lasting about 7 to 12 cycles. Using its own MiXCR run on the 5' RACE reads, TCRdb lists one record per CDR3 protein. The data show approximately 900,000 distinct CDR3 sequences, with 48% seen just once and around 15% held by the top ten. Sequenced sample: blood. These receptors came from a man aged 25-40 years in good health.

The sample holds one count of this clonotype. The chain joins TRBV12-3 or TRBV12-4 to TRBJ2-5, with TRBD2 as a possible D gene (6 bases). With 3 bases removed from V and 0 bases from J, the gap between germline ends came to 17 bases. The CDR3 is made up of 17 amino acids. CDR3 sequence (DNA): TGTGCCAGCAGTTTGGTTAGCCTAGCGACGTACCAAGAGACCCAGTACTTC. It yields the protein CASSLVSLATYQETQYF.

V usage is TRBV5-1 and J usage is TRBJ2-4; D is perhaps TRBD1 or TRBD2 (5 bases each). V gave up 2 bases and J gave up 13 bases, with 19 bases separating them. Germline lookup yields CDR1 SGHRS and CDR2 YFSETQ. This CDR3 contains 14 residues. This CDR3 is CASSFGTVGYKQYF. In DNA form, the CDR3 reads TGCGCCAGCAGCTTTGGGACGGTGGGCTACAAGCAGTACTTC.

J is TRBJ2-5 and V is TRBV29-1; tentative D call: TRBD1 (6 bases). The closer fit of TRBJ2-7 to the DNA end suggests the J call may be wrong. Germline-derived CDR1 and CDR2 are SQVTM and ANQGSEA. CDR3 size: 11 residues. The chain's CDR3 is CSVEQGTEQYF. The DNA of the CDR3 is TGCAGCGTAGAACAGGGTACCGAGCAGTACTTC.

This chain joins TRBV5-1 and TRBJ2-5; TRBD2 aligns across 7 bases. This CDR3 has 16 amino acids. V gave up 0 bases and J gave up 3 bases; unmatched junction bases: 8. Per the germline V gene, CDR1 is SGHRS and CDR2 is YFSETQ. The CDR3 sequence: CASSLEGGLAKETQYF. In DNA, the CDR3 is TGCGCCAGCAGCTTGGAGGGAGGGCTGGCTAAAGAGACCCAGTACTTC.

The chain carries TRBV7-2 and TRBJ2-6; D is perhaps TRBD1 (6 bases). Trimming removed 4 bases from V and 0 bases from J, with 7 bases in between. CDR3 length: 15 residues. The germline gives CDR1 SGHTA, CDR2 FQGNSA. The CDR3 sequence: CASSWTVSGANVLTF. In DNA form, the CDR3 reads TGTGCCAGCAGCTGGACAGTCTCTGGGGCCAACGTCCTGACTTTC.

The chain joins TRBV7-2 to TRBJ2-5; no clear D gene. V dropped 7 bases and J dropped 2 bases, with 11 bases sitting between them. The CDR3 totals 13 residues. CDR1 and CDR2 (germline): SGHTA, FQGNSA. The CDR3 loop is CASNQGGQETQYF. CDR3 nucleotides: TGTGCCAGCAACCAAGGTGGTCAAGAGACCCAGTACTTC.

J is TRBJ1-2 and V is TRBV25-1, with a possible D match to TRBD1 (6 bases). CDR1 and CDR2 (germline): MGHDK, SYGVNS. There are 14 residues in the CDR3. The V gene lost 2 bases and the J gene lost 4 bases, with 11 bases spanning the gap. The CDR3 bases are TGTGCCAGCAGTGAAGCGGGAGGGGGCTATGGCTACACCTTC. This gives the protein CASSEAGGGYGYTF.

This clonotype was detected only a few times. V usage is TRBV15 and J usage is TRBJ2-4; no reliable D call. Trimming took 0 bases from V and 8 from J, leaving 5 bases between them. CDR3 length: 12 amino acids. Germline loops: CDR1 LNHNV, CDR2 YYDKDF (reference sequence). The CDR3 DNA sequence: TGTGCCACCAGCAGAGAGACCGACATTCAGTACTTC. Translated, it gives CATSRETDIQYF.

The J gene is TRBJ1-5, the V gene TRBV20-1, with unresolved D. The CDR3 sequence is 13 residues long. Trimming took 0 bases from V and 2 from J, leaving 5 bases between them. Germline V CDR1 and CDR2: DFQATT, SNEGSKA (reference sequence). The CDR3 region has the DNA TGCAGTGCTAGAGATTTTGGCAATCAGCCCCAGCATTTT. Encoded protein: CSARDFGNQPQHF.

Concerning this clonotype itself: Germline and junction disagree at one end, which may indicate a read error. The chain combines TRBV7-6 with TRBJ2-1; the D gene is possibly TRBD2 (5 bases). This CDR3 is built from 15 residues. Per germline, CDR1 SGHVS and CDR2 FNYEAQ. CDR3 DNA: TGTGCCGGCAGCTTAGACCACGGGGTTTACAATGAGCAGTTCTTC. Amino acids: CAGSLDHGVYNEQFF.

The chain carries TRBV21-1 and TRBJ2-5; TRBD2 was called by the table and not checked on the DNA. TRBV21-1 is given as a pseudogene. The CDR3 contains 18 residues. The CDR3 nucleotides read TGTGCCAGCCGCAAAGGGGGCCTTGCGGTTATTGGGAAAGAGACCCAGTACTTC. Translation: CASRKGGLAVIGKETQYF.

The gene calls are TRBV2 and TRBJ2-7; 7 nucleotides agree with TRBD1. V was pared by 9 bases and J by 6 bases, with 14 bases of the junction left unmatched. The CDR3 runs to 14 residues. Looked up from germline, CDR1 is SNHLY and CDR2 is FYNNEI. CDR3 in DNA: TGTGCCAGTTCGAGTAGAGGACAGGTCCCCGAGCAGTACTTC. This gives the protein CASSSRGQVPEQYF.

Concerning this clonotype: One end of the junction is discordant with germline, which a read error may explain. The gene calls are TRBV10-3 and TRBJ1-2; a weak D match, TRBD1 (6 bases). The CDR3 covers 16 residues. From germline, CDR1 is ENHRY and CDR2 SYGVKD. The CDR3: CAISESGGPANDGYTF. The CDR3 DNA sequence: TGTGCCATCAGTGAGTCCGGGGGGCCGGCTAACGATGGCTACACCTTC.

This clonotype was seen just once. A read error may explain this, as a much larger clone is one base away. The chain couples TRBV5-1 to TRBJ2-1, with D unresolved. Germline-derived CDR1 and CDR2 are SGHRS and YFSETQ. CDR3 length: 14 amino acids. Trimming took off 1 base at V and 13 bases at J, with 18 bases between the two ends. In DNA, the CDR3 is TGCGCCAGCAGCTTGAGTAGCATCGGAGAGACCCAGTTCTTC. Translation: CASSLSSIGETQFF.

This rearrangement joins TRBV6-5 to TRBJ2-5; D assignment may be TRBD1 or TRBD2 (5 bases each). Looked up from germline, CDR1 is MNHEY and CDR2 is SVGAGI. Trimming stripped 0 bases from V and 2 bases from J, with 13 bases between. CDR3 length equals 16 residues. The CDR3 sequence: CASSYSRGRGQETQYF. CDR3 DNA: TGTGCCAGCAGTTACTCGAGGGGCCGGGGACAAGAGACCCAGTACTTC.

The chain is built from TRBV7-2 and TRBJ2-2; 7 bases align to TRBD1. The CDR3 loop spans 15 amino acids. With V trimmed by 1 base and J by 8 bases, 7 bases remained unmatched. The germline gives CDR1 SGHTA, CDR2 FQGNSA. Written as DNA, the CDR3 is TGTGCCAGCAGCTTAGAACAGGGGATACCGGGGGAGCTGTTTTTT. This sequence encodes CASSLEQGIPGELFF.

This clonotype has at least ten counts. This chain joins TRBV10-3 and TRBJ2-7, with 10 bases lining up with TRBD1. Germline V CDR1 and CDR2: ENHRY, SYGVKD. V was pared by 4 bases and J by 0 bases, with 3 bases of the junction left unmatched. The CDR3 extends over 15 amino acids. The CDR3 loop reads CAISGRDRGSYEQYF. CDR3 in DNA: TGTGCCATCAGTGGCCGGGACAGGGGCTCCTACGAGCAGTACTTC.

This clonotype was counted ten times or more. This rearrangement joins TRBV29-1 to TRBJ2-7; 8 positions agree with TRBD1. V lost 5 bases, J lost 2 bases, and 5 bases stayed unmatched. The CDR3 is 13 residues long. Per germline, CDR1 SQVTM and CDR2 ANQGSEA. In DNA, the CDR3 is TGCAGCGTTCACACAGGGGGGACCTACGAGCAGTACTTC. The encoded protein is CSVHTGGTYEQYF.

This rearrangement joins TRBV4-3 to TRBJ2-6; D not resolved. CDR3 length equals 16 residues. Trimming cost V 1 base and J 0 bases, with 7 bases left between them. Germline CDR1 and CDR2: LGHNA and YSLEER. The chain's CDR3 is CASSQVPSSGANVLTF. In DNA, the CDR3 is TGCGCCAGCAGCCAAGTGCCGAGCTCTGGGGCCAACGTCCTGACTTTC.

Remarks on this clonotype: An end of the junction differs from the germline gene, which may be a read error. The chain uses TRBV29-1 and TRBJ2-5; possibly TRBD2 for D (5 bases). This CDR3 is 13 amino acids long. The V gene's germline CDR1 is SQVTM and CDR2 ANQGSEA. The CDR3 spells CSVDPGVLETRYF. As DNA, the CDR3 is TGCAGCGTTGACCCCGGGGTTTTGGAGACCCGGTACTTC.

The rearrangement links TRBV20-1 to TRBJ1-6; 11 bases agree with TRBD1. The CDR3 runs to 17 residues. The junction had 9 bases not matched to a gene; V was cut back by 1 base and J by 7 bases. The germline V gene has CDR1 DFQATT and CDR2 SNEGSKA (reference sequence). The CDR3 coding sequence is TGCAGTGCTAGAGCATTCGGACAGGGGGCAGAAAATTCACCCCTCCACTTT. Translated, it gives CSARAFGQGAENSPLHF.

V usage is TRBV4-1 and J usage is TRBJ2-1; possible D gene TRBD2, 6 bases. This CDR3 region has 16 residues. Germline V gives CDR1 MGHRA, CDR2 YSYEKL. Deletions cut 4 bases from V and 6 bases from J, with 19 bases between. CDR3 sequence (DNA): TGCGCCAGCAGCCCCCCCCTAGCGAGGAACGGCAATGAGCAGTTCTTC. It translates to CASSPPLARNGNEQFF.

This clonotype appeared a single time. The rearrangement uses TRBV27 and TRBJ1-5; the D gene is possibly TRBD1 (5 bases). The V end was cut by 6 bases, the J end by 5 bases, with 20 bases between. This CDR3 is 16 amino acids long. The V gene's germline CDR1 is MNHEY and CDR2 SMNVEV (reference sequence). The CDR3 here is CASSQIPRGGDQPQHF. CDR3 nucleotide sequence: TGTGCCAGCAGCCAAATCCCCCGGGGAGGGGATCAGCCCCAGCATTTT.

V and J are TRBV18 and TRBJ2-5; 9 bases line up with TRBD2. The ends lost 2 bases at V and 1 base at J; junction bases unmatched: 5. The CDR3 covers 16 residues. In germline, CDR1 is KGHSH, CDR2 LQKENI. CDR3 region: CASSPILAGPQETQYF. Here the CDR3 DNA reads TGTGCCAGCTCACCAATCCTAGCGGGGCCCCAAGAGACCCAGTACTTC.

V is TRBV6-5 and J is TRBJ1-4, with D maybe TRBD1 (6 bases). The CDR3 covers 13 residues. Trimming cost V 6 bases and J 8 bases, with 13 bases left between them. Per germline, CDR1 MNHEY and CDR2 SVGAGI. As DNA, the CDR3 is TGTGCCAGCAGAGTTTTCAGGGGAGAAAAACTGTTTTTT. It codes for CASRVFRGEKLFF.

V is TRBV6-2 or TRBV6-3 and J is TRBJ2-3; D tentatively fits TRBD1 or TRBD2 (5 bases each). The CDR3 loop spans 16 amino acids. In germline, CDR1 is MNHEY, CDR2 SVGEGT. Between the trimmed V and J ends, which lost 5 bases and 6 bases, there was a span of 21 bases. CDR3 nucleotides: TGTGCCAGCAGTACCTACGTGAGGGGCTCAGGGGATACGCAGTATTTT. As protein: CASSTYVRGSGDTQYF.

The chain is built from TRBV10-3 and TRBJ2-1, with TRBD1 as a possible D gene (6 bases). This CDR3 is built from 13 residues. Germline assignment: CDR1 ENHRY and CDR2 SYGVKD. V lost 7 bases to trimming and J lost 3 bases, with 10 bases between them. CDR3 residues: CAITPDSYNEQFF. The CDR3 DNA sequence: TGTGCCATCACCCCGGACAGCTACAATGAGCAGTTCTTC.

The V and J genes are TRBV6-6 and TRBJ2-5; TRBD2 is a possible D gene (5 bases). CDR1 is MNHNY, CDR2 SVGAGI, per germline (reference sequence). Trimming left V 7 bases short and J 0 bases short, with 15 bases between. The CDR3 has 15 amino acids. CDR3 protein: CASTGVRLNQETQYF. CDR3 nucleotide sequence: TGTGCCAGCACCGGGGTTCGCCTTAACCAAGAGACCCAGTACTTC.